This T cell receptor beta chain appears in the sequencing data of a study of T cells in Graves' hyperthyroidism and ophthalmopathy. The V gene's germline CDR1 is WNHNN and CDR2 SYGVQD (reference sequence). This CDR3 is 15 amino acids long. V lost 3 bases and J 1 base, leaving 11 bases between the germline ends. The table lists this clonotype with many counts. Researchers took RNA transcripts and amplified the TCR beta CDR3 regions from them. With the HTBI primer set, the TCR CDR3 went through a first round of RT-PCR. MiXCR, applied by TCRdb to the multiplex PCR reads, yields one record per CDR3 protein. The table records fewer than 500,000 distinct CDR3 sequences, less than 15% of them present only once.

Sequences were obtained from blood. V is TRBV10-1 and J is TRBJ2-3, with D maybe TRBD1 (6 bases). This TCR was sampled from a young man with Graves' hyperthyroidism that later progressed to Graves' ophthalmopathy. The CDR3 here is CASSDGTLGTDTQYF. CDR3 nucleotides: TGCGCCAGCAGTGATGGGACATTGGGCACAGATACGCAGTATTTT.